The clone carrying this T cell receptor beta chain has ten or more counts. The antigen remains undetermined. The data derive from a study of T cell repertoires in cytomegalovirus infection. The wider study: Well-studied HLA-B-restricted CMV epitopes were used in the study alongside recently identified HLA-C-restricted ones. TCR beta signatures that were public indicated CMV infection and matching HLA type.

Findings and limits, study-wide: The ex vivo response showed dominance by HLA-C-restricted CMV-specific TCR beta clonotypes. Carriers of CMV and the relevant HLA type were discriminated by public TCR beta frequency.

This CDR3 spans 19 amino acids. The trim removed 5 bases at V and 0 bases at J, leaving 11 bases unmatched. The germline gives CDR1 SGHAT, CDR2 FQNNGV. TCRdb re-derived calls from the reads in MiXCR, one entry per CDR3 protein. The sample yields about 700,000 distinct CDR3 sequences, 30% to 40% seen once. Specimen: cultured PBMCs, collected from culture after CMV antigen stimulation. The gene calls are TRBV11-2 and TRBJ2-1, with TRBD2 matching 12 bases. This clonotype was obtained from a human donor in good health (CMV status not recorded). Some clones in this sample may be carry-over from other donors' samples. This CDR3 reads CASSLWGLAGPSSYNEQFF. As DNA, the CDR3 is TGTGCCAGCAGCCTTTGGGGACTAGCGGGTCCGAGCTCCTACAATGAGCAGTTCTTC.